Listed below are T cell receptor beta chains from one sample, sequenced in a study of blood T cell repertoires in COVID-19. Clones were sequenced by immunoSEQ multiplex PCR, and TCRdb holds only the in-frame ones, with some missing. The data show over 200,000 clones, with roughly 90% seen just once and under 4.5% held by the top ten. Sequencing was done on a sample of peripheral blood. These receptors originate from a man in his 60s who had recovered from COVID-19. The CDR3 runs from the conserved cysteine through the conserved F or W. A D gene is named only where the DNA matches it firmly. Clone sizes are given selectively: once, few, many, or a class where the clone is expanded.

d_gene	abundance	v_gene	j_gene	CDR3nt	CDR3aa
-	-	TRBV5-4	TRBJ2-6	TGTGCCAGCAGCTCGCGTACAGGAAGCTCTGGGGCCAACGTCCTGACTTTC	CASSSRTGSSGANVLTF
TRBD2	-	TRBV7-6	TRBJ2-2	TGTGCCAGCAGCTTAGTATCGGGTCTAGCGGGGGGCACTAACACCGGGGAGCTGTTTTTT	CASSLVSGLAGGTNTGELFF
TRBD1	-	TRBV12-3/TRBV12-4	TRBJ2-5	TGTGCCAGCAGTGCGGGACAGGGGGCCCAGTACTTC	CASSAGQGAQYF
-	-	TRBV14	TRBJ2-7	TGTGCCAGCAGCCAAGATCCACAGGCCCCCTACGAGCAGTACTTC	CASSQDPQAPYEQYF
TRBD1	many	TRBV2	TRBJ2-7	TGTGCCAGCAGTCCGAATTTGGGACAGGAGGGGTACAACGAGCAGTACTTC	CASSPNLGQEGYNEQYF
TRBD2	-	TRBV5-1	TRBJ2-3	TGCGCCAGCAGCACCGGGACTAGCAGGGATACGCAGTATTTT	CASSTGTSRDTQYF
TRBD1	-	TRBV7-3	TRBJ1-4	TGTGCCAGCAGCTCAATAAAGCCGGGACAGAAGGTGAGAAGTGATGAAAAACTGTTTTTT	CASSSIKPGQKVRSDEKLFF
-	-	TRBV7-9	TRBJ1-2	TGTGCCAGCAGCTTACCTGGGAGGGAGAGAAACTATGGCTACACCTTC	CASSLPGRERNYGYTF
-	-	TRBV3-1/TRBV3-2	TRBJ2-2	TGTGCCAGCAGCCAGGGCGTCGGGGAGCTGTTTTTT	CASSQGVGELFF
TRBD1	-	TRBV10-1	TRBJ1-1	TGCGCCAGCAGTGACGGACAGGTAGGCAACACTGAAGCTTTCTTT	CASSDGQVGNTEAFF
-	-	TRBV3-1/TRBV3-2	TRBJ1-5	TGTGCCAGCAGCCAAAGGGGAGGACAGCCCCAGCATTTT	CASSQRGGQPQHF
-	-	TRBV7-8	TRBJ1-5	TGTGCCAGCAGCTCCCCTGGCCAAGTTAGCAATCAGCCCCAGCATTTT	CASSSPGQVSNQPQHF
TRBD1	-	TRBV9	TRBJ2-5	TGTGCCAGCAGCGCCGGGACAGGGGGCCGGAGTTACTTC	CASSAGTGGRSYF
TRBD2	-	TRBV6-5	TRBJ2-7	TGTGCCAGCAATGGGGGGGGCTACGAGCAGTACTTC	CASNGGGYEQYF
-	-	TRBV7-9	TRBJ2-5	TGTGCCAGCAGCTTAGGGTATGAGAGGACCCAGTACTTC	CASSLGYERTQYF
-	once	TRBV12-5	TRBJ1-2	TGTGCTAGTGGTTTCGAAACACTAAACGAAAATGGCTACACCTTC	CASGFETLNENGYTF
-	once	TRBV19	TRBJ2-3	TGTGCCAGTAGTATTAGCGGCACAGATACGCAGTATTTT	CASSISGTDTQYF
TRBD1	-	TRBV5-1	TRBJ1-5	TGCGCCAGCAGCTTGGAGGGACAGGGCTCTAATCAGCCCCAGCATTTT	CASSLEGQGSNQPQHF
TRBD2	-	TRBV3-1/TRBV3-2	TRBJ2-7	TGTGCCAGCAGCCAAGATCCTAGCGGGGGGAGTGAGCAGTACTTC	CASSQDPSGGSEQYF
-	-	TRBV21-1	TRBJ1-1	TGTGCCAGCAGGGGGACAGGGAACACTGAAGCTTTCTTT	CASRGTGNTEAFF
-	-	TRBV30	TRBJ2-2	TGTGCCTGGATTCTCCAGGATTCGAACACCGGGGAGCTGTTTTTT	CAWILQDSNTGELFF
-	-	TRBV20-1	TRBJ1-6	TGCAGTGCTAGTCCCGGGCAGGGCAGCTCCTATAATTCACCCCTCCACTTT	CSASPGQGSSYNSPLHF
-	-	TRBV11-3	TRBJ2-2	TGTGCCAGCAGCTTAGAAGAGGGTGCTGAGCTGTTTTTT	CASSLEEGAELFF
-	-	TRBV27	TRBJ1-5	TGTGCCAGCAGAGTGGACGGGGGGCCCCAGCATTTT	CASRVDGGPQHF
TRBD1	-	TRBV27	TRBJ1-4	TGTGCCAGCAGTCCCCGACAGGGAGGCCGTAATGAAAAACTGTTTTTT	CASSPRQGGRNEKLFF
TRBD1	-	TRBV6-5	TRBJ1-2	TGTGCCAGCAGTTACAGGACAGGATCCCTCTATGGCTACACCTTC	CASSYRTGSLYGYTF
-	-	TRBV21-1	TRBJ2-7	TGTGCCAGCAGCAAAGATGACAGTTCCTACGAGCAGTACTTC	CASSKDDSSYEQYF
-	-	TRBV11-2	TRBJ2-3	TGTGCCAGCAGCTTAGTCGGGGGACTCACAGATACGCAGTATTTT	CASSLVGGLTDTQYF
-	once	TRBV14	TRBJ1-2	TGTGCCAGCAGCCAGAGGAGCTATGGCTACACCTTC	CASSQRSYGYTF
-	-	TRBV4-2	TRBJ1-2	TGTGCCAGCAGCCAAGATACCGGTTACCTCTATGGCTACACCTTC	CASSQDTGYLYGYTF
-	-	TRBV7-8	TRBJ1-2	TGTGCCAGCAGCTTAGATCCGGGGAACTATGGCTACACCTTC	CASSLDPGNYGYTF
-	-	TRBV6-5	TRBJ2-7	TGTGCCAGCAGTTACTCGAAACTAGCTCCCTACGAGCAGTACTTC	CASSYSKLAPYEQYF
TRBD1	-	TRBV29-1	TRBJ1-1	TGCAGCGTTGAAGCCGTTCCGTCCCCCCCAGGGGGAGCCACTGAAGCTTTCTTT	CSVEAVPSPPGGATEAFF
-	-	TRBV19	TRBJ1-6	TGTGCCAGTAGTATGTTACAGAATTCACCCCTCCACTTT	CASSMLQNSPLHF
TRBD2	-	TRBV4-2	TRBJ2-7	TGTGCCAGCAGCCAGGCCTCTAGCGGGGGGTCCTACGAGCAGTACTTC	CASSQASSGGSYEQYF
-	-	TRBV27	TRBJ2-1	TGTGCCAGCAAATATACGAGCTCCTACAATGAGCAGTTCTTC	CASKYTSSYNEQFF
-	-	TRBV5-5	TRBJ1-1	TGTGCCAGCAGCTTCCCGCCTCCGGACACTGAAGCTTTCTTT	CASSFPPPDTEAFF
-	-	TRBV19	TRBJ2-1	TGTGCCAGTAGTACATCAGGGAATGAGCAGTTCTTC	CASSTSGNEQFF
TRBD2	-	TRBV29-1	TRBJ2-7	TGCAGCGTTGCACTAGCGGCCTCCTACGAGCAGTACTTC	CSVALAASYEQYF
TRBD1	-	TRBV15	TRBJ1-1	TGTGCCACCAGCAGAGATTGGCAGGGGGCTATAGACACTGAAGCTTTCTTT	CATSRDWQGAIDTEAFF
TRBD2	-	TRBV7-6	TRBJ2-2	TGTGCCAGCAGCTTCGCTAGCGGGGCGAACACCGGGGAGCTGTTTTTT	CASSFASGANTGELFF
-	-	TRBV5-1	TRBJ1-6	TGCGCCAGCAGCTTCGAGGGGGACTCCTATAATTCACCCCTCCACTTT	CASSFEGDSYNSPLHF
TRBD1	-	TRBV6-5	TRBJ1-4	TGTGCCAGCACCCGCCCGGGACAGGGGAATGAAAAACTGTTTTTT	CASTRPGQGNEKLFF
-	-	TRBV21-1	TRBJ1-4	TGTGCCAGCAGCAAAGATCTGGACTCGGGATATTCCCACCATCGGTTAACTAATGAAAAACTGTTTTTT	CASSKDLDSGYSHHRLTNEKLFF
TRBD2	-	TRBV6-5	TRBJ2-1	TGTGCCAGCAGTTCGCTCGGGACTAGCGACTATGAGCAGTTCTTC	CASSSLGTSDYEQFF
TRBD1	-	TRBV6-6	TRBJ1-5	TGTGCCAGCCAGGGGGTAGGACAGGGAGCTAATCAGCCCCAGCATTTT	CASQGVGQGANQPQHF
-	once	TRBV30	TRBJ2-5	TGTGCCTGGAGTGTAGGGGGGGGCACACAAGAGACCCAGTACTTC	CAWSVGGGTQETQYF
TRBD1	-	TRBV18	TRBJ1-1	TGTGCCAGCTCACCTAGGACAGGGATGAACACTGAAGCTTTCTTT	CASSPRTGMNTEAFF
-	-	TRBV10-2	TRBJ2-2	TGCGCCAGCAGTGAGCCCGGGAACACCGGGGAGCTGTTTTTT	CASSEPGNTGELFF
-	-	TRBV2	TRBJ2-7	TGTGCCACCGAACGACAGAAGAACTACGAGCAGTACTTC	CATERQKNYEQYF
-	-	TRBV5-1	TRBJ2-3	TGCGCCAGCAGCTTGCGGGACTCTAACACAGATACGCAGTATTTT	CASSLRDSNTDTQYF
-	few	TRBV5-5	TRBJ2-3	TGTGCCAGCAGCTTGGACCCTGCGGCGGATACGCAGTATTTT	CASSLDPAADTQYF
-	-	TRBV4-1	TRBJ2-3	TGCGCCAGCAGCCAAGCCCCACAGGGTGTAACAGATACGCAGTATTTT	CASSQAPQGVTDTQYF
-	-	TRBV5-6	TRBJ1-3	TGTGCCAGCAGCTTGGCAGGGGCTGGAAACACCATATATTTT	CASSLAGAGNTIYF
-	-	TRBV5-1	TRBJ1-2	TGCGCCAGCAGCTTTCTGGGCGAGGGGGATGGCTACACCTTC	CASSFLGEGDGYTF
-	-	TRBV10-3	TRBJ2-7	TGTGCCATCAGTGTGGTCGAGGGCGACGAGCAGTACTTC	CAISVVEGDEQYF
TRBD1	-	TRBV5-6	TRBJ1-6	TGTGCCAGCAGCCATGAACAGGGGTTGTATTCACCCCTCCACTTT	CASSHEQGLYSPLHF
TRBD2	-	TRBV5-1	TRBJ2-7	TGCGCCAGCAGCTTGATGACTAGCGGGGCGTCCTACGAGCAGTACTTC	CASSLMTSGASYEQYF
-	-	TRBV4-2	TRBJ2-7	TGTGCCAGCAGCCAAGGGTCTAGGGGCTCCTACGAGCAGTACTTC	CASSQGSRGSYEQYF
-	-	TRBV12-3/TRBV12-4	TRBJ2-5	TGTGCCAGCAGTAGGACAGACCAAGAGACCCAGTACTTC	CASSRTDQETQYF